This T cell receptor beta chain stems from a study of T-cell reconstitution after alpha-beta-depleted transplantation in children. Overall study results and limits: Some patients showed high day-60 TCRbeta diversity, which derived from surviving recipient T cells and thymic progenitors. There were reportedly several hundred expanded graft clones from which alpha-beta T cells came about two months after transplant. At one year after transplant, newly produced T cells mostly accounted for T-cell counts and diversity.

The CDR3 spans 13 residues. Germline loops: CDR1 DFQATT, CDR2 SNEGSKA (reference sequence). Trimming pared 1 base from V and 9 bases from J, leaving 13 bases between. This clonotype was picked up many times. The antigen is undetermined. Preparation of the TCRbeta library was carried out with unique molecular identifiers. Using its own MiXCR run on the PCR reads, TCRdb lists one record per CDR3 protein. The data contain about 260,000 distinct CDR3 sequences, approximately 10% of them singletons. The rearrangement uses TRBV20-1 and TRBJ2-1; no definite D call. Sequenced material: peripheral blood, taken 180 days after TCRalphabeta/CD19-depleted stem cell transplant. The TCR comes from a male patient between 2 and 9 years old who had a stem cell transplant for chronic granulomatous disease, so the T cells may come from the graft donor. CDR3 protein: CSARGAQHGEQFF. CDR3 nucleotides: TGCAGTGCTAGAGGGGCGCAGCATGGTGAGCAGTTCTTC.